This passage covers 18 T cell receptor beta chains from one sample sequenced in a study of T cell responses to AZD1222 COVID-19 vaccine. TCRdb's copy holds only in-frame clones and misses some; the assay was immunoSEQ multiplex PCR. The data contain roughly 120,000 clones, 91% of them singletons. Specimen: peripheral blood, collected on day 0 of AZD1222 vaccination. These receptors were collected from an adult in good health.

The rearrangement uses TRBV7-9 and TRBJ2-2; D gene ambiguous. The V and J ends lost 4 bases and 9 bases respectively, with 0 bases between them. Germline values: CDR1 SEHNR, CDR2 FQNEAQ (reference sequence). The CDR3 runs 9 residues. The CDR3, as DNA: TGTGCCAGCAGCTGGGAGCTGTTTTTT. Amino acid sequence: CASSWELFF.

The chain joins TRBV29-1 to TRBJ1-2; the match to TRBD1 covers 8 bases. Trimming took 5 bases from V and 2 from J; bases not matched to a gene: 10. There are 15 residues in the CDR3. Germline V gene sequence: CDR1 SQVTM, CDR2 ANQGSEA. The CDR3 loop is CSVSKRTGSNYGYTF. DNA for the CDR3: TGCAGCGTTTCGAAGAGGACAGGGAGCAACTATGGCTACACCTTC.

The chain combines TRBV5-1 with TRBJ2-7; 12 bases align to TRBD1. CDR3 length: 14 amino acids. Trimming cost V 7 bases and J 5 bases; bases outside gene matches: 7. Germline V gene sequence: CDR1 SGHRS, CDR2 YFSETQ. DNA of the CDR3: TGCGCCAGCCGGGCCGGGACAGGGGGCAACGAGCAGTACTTC. This sequence encodes CASRAGTGGNEQYF.

V and J are TRBV7-2 and TRBJ1-5; D not resolved. V lost 5 bases, J lost 7 bases, and 12 bases lay in between. From germline, CDR1 is SGHTA and CDR2 FQGNSA. The CDR3 contains 13 residues. The CDR3 loop reads CASSRHGMQPQHF. The CDR3, as DNA: TGTGCCAGCAGCCGGCATGGCATGCAGCCCCAGCATTTT.

J is TRBJ1-6 and V is TRBV10-3, with D possibly TRBD1 on 6 matching bases. Germline V gives CDR1 ENHRY, CDR2 SYGVKD. V was trimmed by 3 bases and J by 8 bases, leaving 17 bases between them. This CDR3 has 16 amino acids. CDR3 region: CAISERDRIEDSPLHF. DNA of the CDR3: TGTGCCATCAGTGAACGAGACAGGATTGAGGATTCACCCCTCCACTTT.

The chain is built from TRBV2 and TRBJ1-1; 7 nucleotides agree with TRBD1. V was pared by 3 bases and J by 4 bases, with 8 bases of the junction left unmatched. CDR1 SNHLY and CDR2 FYNNEI come from the germline V gene. The CDR3 is 15 residues long. Here the CDR3 reads CASSDVTGWVTEAFF. In DNA, the CDR3 is TGTGCCAGCAGTGACGTGACAGGGTGGGTCACTGAAGCTTTCTTT.

This clone was counted between two and nine times. The chain links TRBV5-1 to TRBJ2-5; TRBD2 matches 7 bases. The CDR3 runs 11 residues. V lost 1 base to trimming and J lost 13 bases; unmatched junction nucleotides: 4. Germline V gives CDR1 SGHRS, CDR2 YFSETQ. The CDR3: CASSLSGARYF. CDR3 DNA: TGCGCCAGCAGCTTGAGCGGGGCTCGGTACTTC.

This chain joins TRBV11-2 and TRBJ1-1; the D is unclear. Looked up from germline, CDR1 is SGHAT and CDR2 is FQNNGV. The CDR3 length is 15 residues. Trimming left V 5 bases short and J 1 base short, with 14 bases between. CDR3 protein: CASSPLRAWNTEAFF. In DNA form, the CDR3 reads TGTGCCAGCAGCCCCCTCCGGGCTTGGAACACTGAAGCTTTCTTT.

The chain links TRBV7-9 to TRBJ1-1, with a tentative D call TRBD1 (5 bases). Germline values: CDR1 SEHNR, CDR2 FQNEAQ (reference sequence). The CDR3 consists of 14 residues. The V gene lost 5 bases and the J gene lost 5 bases, with 15 bases spanning the gap. Here the CDR3 reads CASSPFGGGTEAFF. The DNA for the CDR3 is TGTGCCAGCAGCCCGTTCGGGGGTGGGACTGAAGCTTTCTTT.

The V gene is TRBV11-2, the J gene TRBJ1-2; 8 bases are shared with TRBD1. CDR1 is SGHAT and CDR2 is FQNNGV in the germline V gene. Unmatched junction bases numbered 5, after V lost 8 bases and J lost 3 bases. The CDR3 loop spans 13 amino acids. The CDR3 spells CASRKTGDYGYTF. CDR3 DNA: TGTGCCAGCCGAAAGACAGGGGACTATGGCTACACCTTC.

V gene TRBV2 combines with J gene TRBJ1-4; D might be TRBD1 (5 bases). The CDR3 sequence is 14 residues long. The germline V gene has CDR1 SNHLY and CDR2 FYNNEI. V dropped 7 bases and J dropped 10 bases, with 19 bases sitting between them. In DNA form, the CDR3 reads TGTGCCAGCAAGGAGGGGACTTCCTCGGGAAAACTGTTTTTT. This codes for CASKEGTSSGKLFF.

This rearrangement joins TRBV5-1 to TRBJ1-1; 8 bases are a match to TRBD1. Germline trimming cut 4 bases from V and 5 bases from J; bases unmatched to any gene: 10. The CDR3 is made up of 15 amino acids. The germline gives CDR1 SGHRS, CDR2 YFSETQ. CDR3 in amino acids: CASSAQGAGRTEAFF. The CDR3 nucleotides are TGCGCCAGCAGCGCCCAGGGGGCAGGGAGGACTGAAGCTTTCTTT.

The chain combines TRBV19 with TRBJ2-3, with 8 nucleotides matching TRBD2. The junction had 13 bases not matched to a gene; V was cut back by 5 bases and J by 9 bases. Germline V gives CDR1 LNHDA, CDR2 SQIVND (reference sequence). CDR3 length: 15 residues. This CDR3 reads CASSSRHVTSETQYF. In nucleotides, the CDR3 is TGTGCCAGTAGTTCCCGGCATGTGACTAGCGAAACGCAGTATTTT.

The sample holds one count of this clone. The chain links TRBV5-1 to TRBJ2-1; either TRBD1 or TRBD2 may fit D (5 bases each). The V gene lost 2 bases and the J gene lost 2 bases, with 11 bases spanning the gap. Germline V gives CDR1 SGHRS, CDR2 YFSETQ. The CDR3 extends over 15 amino acids. This chain's CDR3 is CASSFRGRAYNEQFF. The CDR3 nucleotides read TGCGCCAGCAGCTTCCGGGGCCGGGCCTACAATGAGCAGTTCTTC.

The rearrangement links TRBV4-2 to TRBJ2-2, with a tentative D call TRBD2 (6 bases). V was clipped by 1 base and J by 5 bases, with 20 bases between them. The CDR3 sequence is 18 residues long. Per germline, CDR1 LGHNA and CDR2 YNFKEQ. The CDR3: CASSQGRRGSGDTGELFF. Here the CDR3 DNA reads TGTGCCAGCAGCCAAGGACGGCGGGGTAGCGGTGATACCGGGGAGCTGTTTTTT.

The chain has TRBV3-1 (or the pseudogene TRBV3-2) and TRBJ2-5; D is unresolved. The length of the CDR3 is 12 residues. Germline CDR1 reads LGHDT; CDR2 reads YNNKEL (reference sequence). V lost 4 bases and J lost 0, with 3 bases in between. The CDR3 reads CASSLNQETQYF. The CDR3 coding sequence is TGTGCCAGCAGCCTCAACCAAGAGACCCAGTACTTC.

The gene calls are TRBV18 and TRBJ1-2; D perhaps matches TRBD1 (5 bases). The length of the CDR3 is 14 residues. V lost 2 bases to trimming and J lost 3 bases, with 10 bases between them. CDR1 is KGHSH and CDR2 is LQKENI in the germline V gene. The CDR3 DNA reads as TGTGCCAGCTCACCAACCCAGGGAGACTATGGCTACACCTTC. This sequence encodes CASSPTQGDYGYTF.

V usage is TRBV21-1 and J usage is TRBJ2-5; the D call in the table, TRBD2, was not verified against the DNA. TRBV21-1 is shown as a pseudogene. The CDR3 length is 18 residues. In nucleotides, the CDR3 is TGTGCCAGCAGCAAAGGGGCCCTCAGCGGGAGTTTCCAAGAGACCCAGTACTTC. Its translation is CASSKGALSGSFQETQYF.